These 32 T cell receptor beta chains came from one sample sequenced in a study of cytotoxic CD8 clonotypes in ibrutinib-treated CLL. This table comes from immunoSEQ multiplex PCR, and its TCRdb copy is limited to in-frame clones, with some not included. The sample contains about 63,000 clones, 45% to 65% of which appear only once. Sequencing was performed on PBMCs, taken after 12 months of ibrutinib treatment. Every receptor here comes from a human donor with chronic lymphocytic leukemia.

This sequence joins TRBV10-3 and TRBJ1-5, with D maybe TRBD1 (5 bases). Trimming took off 6 bases at V and 7 bases at J, with 16 bases between the two ends. The CDR3 covers 14 residues. Germline V gives CDR1 ENHRY, CDR2 SYGVKD. The chain's CDR3 is CAIRGGQGGQPQHF. The CDR3 DNA reads TGTGCCATCAGAGGTGGGCAGGGCGGGCAGCCCCAGCATTTT.

This sequence joins TRBV11-2 and TRBJ2-7; 12 bases are shared with TRBD2. Germline V CDR1 and CDR2: SGHAT, FQNNGV. The V and J ends lost 4 bases and 6 bases, in that order; junction bases with no gene match: 10. The CDR3 contains 16 residues. Written as DNA, the CDR3 is TGTGCCAGCAGCTCCACTAGCGGGAGGCACCCCGGCGAGCAGTACTTC. Translated, it gives CASSSTSGRHPGEQYF.

The J gene is TRBJ1-5, the V gene TRBV4-1; D not resolved. The V gene's germline CDR1 is MGHRA and CDR2 YSYEKL. CDR3 length: 15 residues. Trimming removed 0 bases at V and 1 base at J, with 7 bases between. Written as DNA, the CDR3 is TGCGCCAGCAGCCAAGATCGGTTGAGCAATCAGCCCCAGCATTTT. Protein product: CASSQDRLSNQPQHF.

Only a few counts were recorded for this clone. The chain employs TRBV6-1 and TRBJ2-5, with D possibly matching TRBD1 (5 bases). This CDR3 region has 16 residues. Trimming left V 0 bases short and J 2 bases short, with 13 bases between. Germline V gene lookup returns CDR1 MNHNS and CDR2 SASEGT. CDR3 protein: CASSEAGRVWQETQYF. Here the CDR3 DNA reads TGTGCCAGCAGTGAAGCTGGCAGGGTTTGGCAAGAGACCCAGTACTTC.

This clone has just a few counts. V is TRBV6-1 and J is TRBJ1-5; D is possibly TRBD1 (5 bases). The germline CDR1 and CDR2 sequences are MNHNS and SASEGT. V shed 4 bases and J shed 5 bases, with 9 bases lying between them. The CDR3 contains 13 residues. The CDR3 loop reads CASSVGGDQPQHF. The CDR3 DNA follows: TGTGCCAGCAGTGTGGGGGGGGATCAGCCCCAGCATTTT.

The rearrangement links TRBV4-1 to TRBJ2-3; tentatively, D is TRBD1 (5 bases). The CDR3 runs 13 residues. Trimming removed 1 base from V and 11 bases from J, with 13 bases in between. Germline V gene data show CDR1 as MGHRA and CDR2 as YSYEKL. CDR3 in DNA: TGCGCCAGCAGCCAAGGTCAGGGCTGGGAGCAGTATTTT. Translating gives CASSQGQGWEQYF.

This clone was detected a few times. The V gene is TRBV11-2, the J gene TRBJ2-5, with a tentative D call TRBD1 (5 bases). This CDR3 has 15 amino acids. V shed 5 bases and J shed 5 bases, with 18 bases lying between them. The V gene's germline CDR1 is SGHAT and CDR2 FQNNGV. The CDR3 region is CASSITTQGWETQYF. CDR3 bases: TGTGCCAGCAGCATAACAACCCAGGGTTGGGAGACCCAGTACTTC.

The chain combines TRBV7-2 with TRBJ2-2, with 8 bases matching TRBD1. Germline loops: CDR1 SGHTA, CDR2 FQGNSA. This CDR3 has 13 amino acids. V gave up 5 bases and J gave up 7 bases; unmatched junction bases: 3. CDR3 coding DNA: TGTGCCAGCAGCCGACAGGGGAGCGGGGAGCTGTTTTTT. Its protein is CASSRQGSGELFF.

The J gene is TRBJ2-6, the V gene TRBV19, with D unresolved. The V end lost 5 bases, the J end lost 2 bases, and 7 bases lay between the germline ends. CDR1 LNHDA and CDR2 SQIVND come from the germline V gene (reference sequence). The CDR3 loop spans 14 amino acids. The CDR3 loop reads CASSPGAGANVLTF. Here the CDR3 DNA reads TGTGCCAGTAGTCCTGGGGCTGGGGCCAACGTCCTGACTTTC.

This clone has just a few counts. The CDR3 DNA reads as TGTGCCAGCAGCTCCCAGGGAGATGAGCAGTTCTTC. This translates into CASSSQGDEQFF. This chain joins TRBV7-9 and TRBJ2-1; either TRBD1 or TRBD2 may fit D (5 bases each). Looked up from germline, CDR1 is SEHNR and CDR2 is FQNEAQ (reference sequence). The CDR3 sequence is 12 residues long. V was pared by 4 bases and J by 8 bases, with 9 bases between.

The chain carries TRBV6-6 and TRBJ2-3; D gene unclear. Germline loops: CDR1 MNHNY, CDR2 SVGAGI (reference sequence). This CDR3 contains 15 residues. V shed 2 bases and J shed 2 bases, with 11 bases lying between them. DNA for the CDR3: TGTGCCAGCAGTTACCCTGACGATTTCACAGATACGCAGTATTTT. Its translation is CASSYPDDFTDTQYF.

A few counts support this clone. The chain recombines TRBV6-1 with TRBJ1-2, with D uncertain. Germline V gene lookup returns CDR1 MNHNS and CDR2 SASEGT. Trimming took 0 bases from V and 8 from J, leaving 16 bases between them. The CDR3 length is 15 residues. This CDR3 reads CASSEALRHPDGYTF. The CDR3 nucleotides are TGTGCCAGCAGTGAAGCGCTTCGTCATCCAGACGGCTACACCTTC.

This clone was picked up many times. This chain links TRBV28 with TRBJ2-3; D is unresolved. The CDR3 has 15 amino acids. The V and J ends lost 1 base and 1 base respectively, with 9 bases between them. Germline CDR1 and CDR2: MDHEN and SYDVKM. CDR3 sequence (DNA): TGTGCCAGCAGTTTATCGCTAGGTGGCACAGATACGCAGTATTTT. Protein: CASSLSLGGTDTQYF.

This clone occurred a few times. CDR3 sequence (DNA): TGTGCCAGCAGTCCCGGACAGGGGGCTTATCAGCCCCAGCATTTT. Translated, it gives CASSPGQGAYQPQHF. The V call is TRBV6-1, the J call TRBJ1-5; 11 bases agree with TRBD1. Germline assignment: CDR1 MNHNS and CDR2 SASEGT. Trimming took 5 bases from V and 5 from J; bases not matched to a gene: 5. The CDR3 loop spans 15 amino acids.

The V and J genes are TRBV15 and TRBJ2-3; D gene ambiguous. Trimming shortened V by 0 bases and J by 3 bases, and 10 bases separated the two germline ends. CDR3 length: 15 amino acids. Germline CDR1 and CDR2: LNHNV and YYDKDF (reference sequence). CDR3 DNA sequence: TGTGCCACCAGCAGAGATCCGGTTGCGACAGATACGCAGTATTTT. Its translation is CATSRDPVATDTQYF.

This clone was counted between two and nine times. This sequence joins TRBV30 and TRBJ1-5, with D unclear. The ends were cut back, 1 base at V and 1 base at J, with 5 bases in the middle. This CDR3 has 13 residues. Germline values: CDR1 GTSNPN, CDR2 SVGIG (reference sequence). The CDR3 DNA sequence: TGTGCCTGGAGTGGGCAGAGCAATCAGCCCCAGCATTTT. Protein product: CAWSGQSNQPQHF.

The chain uses TRBV6-5 and TRBJ2-2; no clear D gene. The CDR3 consists of 13 residues. Germline CDR1 MNHEY, CDR2 SVGAGI. Trimming cost V 6 bases and J 5 bases, with 10 bases left between them. CDR3 region: CASSLSRTGELFF. In DNA form, the CDR3 reads TGTGCCAGCAGCCTTTCGCGAACCGGGGAGCTGTTTTTT.

The V call is TRBV15, the J call TRBJ2-6; D may be TRBD1 (5 bases). Germline CDR1 is LNHNV and CDR2 is YYDKDF (reference sequence). The CDR3 is 16 residues long. Deletions cut 0 bases from V and 0 bases from J, with 6 bases between. The CDR3 loop is CATSREDISGANVLTF. The CDR3 nucleotides are TGTGCCACCAGCAGAGAGGACATCTCTGGGGCCAACGTCCTGACTTTC.

This clone occurred a few times. The chain employs TRBV9 and TRBJ2-3, with TRBD2 as a possible D gene (5 bases). Germline CDR1 SGDLS, CDR2 YYNGEE. Trimming removed 0 bases from V and 2 bases from J, with 13 bases in between. The CDR3 is 16 residues long. The CDR3 DNA reads as TGTGCCAGCAGCGTAGAAAGTACGGGGTCCACAGATACGCAGTATTTT. Residues: CASSVESTGSTDTQYF. The whole variable domain, filled in from reference TRBV9 and TRBJ2-3, reads DSGVTQTPKHLITATGQRVTLRCSPRSGDLSVYWYQQSLDQGLQFLIQYYNGEERAKGNILERFSAQQFPDLHSELNLSSLELGDSALYFCASSVESTGSTDTQYFGPGTRLTVL.

This rearrangement joins TRBV10-3 to TRBJ2-1, with a possible D match to TRBD2 (6 bases). The CDR3 consists of 17 residues. Trimming pared 8 bases from V and 1 base from J, leaving 21 bases between. CDR1 is ENHRY, CDR2 SYGVKD, per germline. The CDR3 DNA follows: TGTGCCATCTCGGAGGGAGGACTGTCGGTTTCCTACAATGAGCAGTTCTTC. Translation: CAISEGGLSVSYNEQFF.

The V gene is TRBV19, the J gene TRBJ1-2, with D possibly being TRBD1 (6 bases). V was cut by 10 bases and J by 2 bases, with 14 bases left in between. Germline V gene data show CDR1 as LNHDA and CDR2 as SQIVND (reference sequence). The CDR3 length is 13 residues. CDR3 residues: CATEGGGNYGYTF. The CDR3 nucleotides are TGTGCCACCGAAGGGGGGGGCAACTATGGCTACACCTTC.

V gene TRBV5-4 combines with J gene TRBJ2-7; 11 bases fit TRBD2. In germline, CDR1 is SGHNT, CDR2 YYREEE (reference sequence). V dropped 4 bases and J dropped 3; count of bases not matched to a gene: 6. The CDR3 length is 15 residues. CDR3 DNA sequence: TGTGCCAGCAGCGGCACTAGCGGGAGAAACTACGAGCAGTACTTC. The encoded protein is CASSGTSGRNYEQYF.

The rearrangement links TRBV13 to TRBJ1-2; D is undetermined. V was clipped by 8 bases and J by 8 bases, with 24 bases between them. The germline CDR1 and CDR2 sequences are PRHDT and FYEKMQ (reference sequence). The CDR3 contains 15 residues. In nucleotides, the CDR3 is TGTGCCAGCGGCTCCCGAACCTCTGGAGCGGTAGGCTACACCTTC. It codes for CASGSRTSGAVGYTF. The whole variable domain, remainder taken from reference TRBV13 and TRBJ1-2, is AAGVIQSPRHLIKEKRETATLKCYPIPRHDTVYWYQQGPGQDPQFLISFYEKMQSDKGSIPDRFSAQQFSDYHSELNMSSLELGDSALYFCASGSRTSGAVGYTFGSGTRLTVV.

J is TRBJ1-2 and V is TRBV28; TRBD1 agrees at 7 bases. CDR3 length: 11 residues. The V gene's germline CDR1 is MDHEN and CDR2 SYDVKM. DNA for the CDR3: TGTGCGCCGGGACAGACCTATGGCTACACCTTC. Translated, it gives CAPGQTYGYTF.

V gene TRBV4-2 combines with J gene TRBJ2-3; 8 bases line up with TRBD2. The germline V gene has CDR1 LGHNA and CDR2 YNFKEQ. J lost 8 bases, V lost 5 bases, and 3 bases had no gene match. The CDR3 length is 12 residues. The chain's CDR3 is CASSLGLGTQYF. The CDR3 region has the DNA TGTGCCAGCAGCTTGGGACTAGGTACGCAGTATTTT.

This clone has at least ten counts. V is TRBV13 and J is TRBJ1-2; D might be TRBD1 (5 bases). V was clipped by 6 bases and J by 0 bases, with 14 bases between them. Germline V gene sequence: CDR1 PRHDT, CDR2 FYEKMQ (reference sequence). This CDR3 has 15 amino acids. CDR3 nucleotides: TGTGCCAGCAGTCGGGGCGGGACCTCTAACTATGGCTACACCTTC. Its protein product is CASSRGGTSNYGYTF. The full variable domain, completed using reference TRBV13 and TRBJ1-2, is AAGVIQSPRHLIKEKRETATLKCYPIPRHDTVYWYQQGPGQDPQFLISFYEKMQSDKGSIPDRFSAQQFSDYHSELNMSSLELGDSALYFCASSRGGTSNYGYTFGSGTRLTVV.

The chain uses TRBV2 and TRBJ2-7; D remains unclear. V lost 0 bases to trimming and J lost 3 bases, with 9 bases between them. The CDR3 totals 14 residues. The germline CDR1 and CDR2 sequences are SNHLY and FYNNEI. The CDR3 loop reads CASSEAPPSYEQYV. In DNA, the CDR3 is TGTGCCAGCAGTGAAGCCCCTCCGAGCTACGAGCAGTACGTC.

This clone has more than one count but fewer than ten. The chain is built from TRBV7-9 and TRBJ2-3, with 7 bases lining up with TRBD1. The CDR3 is made up of 14 amino acids. Germline loops: CDR1 SEHNR, CDR2 FQNEAQ (reference sequence). V lost 10 bases, J lost 2 bases, and 9 bases stayed unmatched. The CDR3 DNA reads as TGTGCCACCCACCTGGGACAGAACACAGATACGCAGTATTTT. It is translated as CATHLGQNTDTQYF. The entire variable domain, with the rest obtained from reference TRBV7-9 and TRBJ2-3, is as follows: DTGVSQNPRHKITKRGQNVTFRCDPISEHNRLYWYRQTLGQGPEFLTYFQNEAQLEKSRLLSDRFSAERPKGSFSTLEIQRTEQGDSAMYLCATHLGQNTDTQYFGPGTRLTVL.

The gene calls are TRBV5-4 and TRBJ2-3; TRBD2 might be the D (5 bases). The CDR3 is 14 amino acids. Germline-derived CDR1 and CDR2 are SGHNT and YYREEE (reference sequence). V was pared by 3 bases and J by 2 bases, with 10 bases between. In DNA, the CDR3 is TGTGCCAGCAGCTCAACCGGGAACACAGATACGCAGTATTTT. As protein: CASSSTGNTDTQYF.

This sequence joins TRBV5-1 and TRBJ1-3; 9 bases are a match to TRBD1. Germline assignment: CDR1 SGHRS and CDR2 YFSETQ. Trimming at V came to 3 bases and at J to 8 bases, leaving 9 bases not matched to a gene. This CDR3 region has 15 residues. This CDR3 is CASSWDRVGAHTIYF. In DNA form, the CDR3 reads TGCGCCAGCAGCTGGGACAGGGTGGGGGCGCACACCATATATTTT.

This clone appeared a few times. This chain connects TRBV19 to TRBJ1-5; D is unclear. This CDR3 comprises 14 residues. V lost 6 bases and J 7 bases, leaving 16 bases between the germline ends. The V gene's germline CDR1 is LNHDA and CDR2 SQIVND (reference sequence). The CDR3 here is CASRQLLGNQPQHF. In DNA form, the CDR3 reads TGTGCCAGTAGGCAGCTGTTGGGTAACCAGCCCCAGCATTTT.

The V and J genes are TRBV5-1 and TRBJ2-4; D possibly uses TRBD1 or TRBD2 (5 bases each). Germline loops: CDR1 SGHRS, CDR2 YFSETQ. V was trimmed by 4 bases and J by 4 bases, leaving 15 bases between them. This CDR3 spans 15 amino acids. The CDR3 DNA reads as TGCGCCAGCAGCCCGGGACGGATTACTAAAAACATTCAGTACTTC. Encoded protein: CASSPGRITKNIQYF.